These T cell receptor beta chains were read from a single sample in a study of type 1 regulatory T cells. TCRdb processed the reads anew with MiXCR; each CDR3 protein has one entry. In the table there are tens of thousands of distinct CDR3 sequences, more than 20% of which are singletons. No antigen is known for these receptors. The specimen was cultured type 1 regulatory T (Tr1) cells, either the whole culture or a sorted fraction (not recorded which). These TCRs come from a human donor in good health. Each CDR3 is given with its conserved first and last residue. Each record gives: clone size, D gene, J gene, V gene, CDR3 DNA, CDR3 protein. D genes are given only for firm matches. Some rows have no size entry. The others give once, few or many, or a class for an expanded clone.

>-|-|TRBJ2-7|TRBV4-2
TGTGCCAGCAGCCAAGAGCTCGGACAGCTTATCTACGAGCAGTACTTC
CASSQELGQLIYEQYF
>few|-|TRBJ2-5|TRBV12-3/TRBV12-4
TGTGCCAGCAGTTTATCTGGGCTAGCAGGGGAGACCCAGTACTTC
CASSLSGLAGETQYF
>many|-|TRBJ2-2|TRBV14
TGTGCCAGCAGCCAACTACAGCTTACCGGGGAGCTGTTTTTT
CASSQLQLTGELFF
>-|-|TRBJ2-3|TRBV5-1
TGCGCCAGCAGCTTGGATTTTCGTTCGACAGATACGCAGTATTTT
CASSLDFRSTDTQYF
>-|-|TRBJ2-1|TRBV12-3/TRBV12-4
TGTGCCAGCCGTCCGGCAGGCTCCGGGTATCAGTTCTTC
CASRPAGSGYQFF
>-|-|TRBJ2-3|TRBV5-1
TGCGCCAGCAGCTTGGCCTTGGGGGGAAGCACAGATACGCAGTATTTT
CASSLALGGSTDTQYF
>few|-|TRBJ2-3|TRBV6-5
TGTGCCAGCAGGACAACCCGCAGCACAGATACGCAGTATTTT
CASRTTRSTDTQYF
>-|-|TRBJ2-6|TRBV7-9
TGTGCCAGCACTGGGGCCAACGTCCTGACTTTC
CASTGANVLTF
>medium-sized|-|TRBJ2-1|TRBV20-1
TGCAGTGCGAGGACGTTCAATGAGCAGTTCTTC
CSARTFNEQFF
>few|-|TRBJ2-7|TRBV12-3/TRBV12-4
TGTGCCAGCAGTTCACGTACGAGCGGCCCACCCTACGAGCAGTACTTC
CASSSRTSGPPYEQYF
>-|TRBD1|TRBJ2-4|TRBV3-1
TGTGCCACCGGACAGGGGGACATTCAGTACTTC
CATGQGDIQYF
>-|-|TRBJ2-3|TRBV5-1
TGCGCCAGCACCATTCGGGGTGCAGATACGCAGTATTTT
CASTIRGADTQYF
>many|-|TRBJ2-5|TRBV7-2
TGTGCCAGCAGCGCCCAAGCGGGTCAAGAGACCCAGTACTTC
CASSAQAGQETQYF
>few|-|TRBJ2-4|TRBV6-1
TGTGCCAGCAACCCAGCTGTTCTCGCCAAAAACATTCAGTACTTC
CASNPAVLAKNIQYF
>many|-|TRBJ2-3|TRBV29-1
TGCAGCGTTGAGTTAGGTGGCACAGATACGCAGTATTTT
CSVELGGTDTQYF
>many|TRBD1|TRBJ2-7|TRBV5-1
TGCGCCAGCAGCTCGCTCGAGACAGGGACCTACGAGCAGTACTTC
CASSSLETGTYEQYF
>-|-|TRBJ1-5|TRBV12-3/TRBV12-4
TGTGCCAGCAGCCTATCAAGGAATCAGCCCCAGCATTTT
CASSLSRNQPQHF
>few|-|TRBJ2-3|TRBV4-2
TGTGCCAGCAGCCAAACGACAGTGAGCACAGATACGCAGTATTTT
CASSQTTVSTDTQYF
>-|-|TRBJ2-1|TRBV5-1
TGCGCCAGCAGCTTGGAACTAAGCTCCTACAATGAGCAGTTCTTC
CASSLELSSYNEQFF
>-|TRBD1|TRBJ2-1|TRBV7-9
TGTGCCAGCAGCTTAAGGGGGACAGGGGACTCCAATGAGCAGTTCTTC
CASSLRGTGDSNEQFF
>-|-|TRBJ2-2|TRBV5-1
TGCGCCAGCACCGGTACAGGGGGACTAGCGAACACCGGGGAGCTGTTTTTT
CASTGTGGLANTGELFF
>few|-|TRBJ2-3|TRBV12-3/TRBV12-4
TGTGCCAGCAGTTTAACCCGGAGGAGCACAGATACGCAGTATTTT
CASSLTRRSTDTQYF
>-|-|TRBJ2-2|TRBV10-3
TGTGCCATCAGTGAGGACCCCCAGGGTAGGGGGGAGCTGTTTTTT
CAISEDPQGRGELFF
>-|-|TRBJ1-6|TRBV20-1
TGCAGTGCTTACTCCGGGCCCCGATCTCCACCCCTCCACTTT
CSAYSGPRSPPLHF
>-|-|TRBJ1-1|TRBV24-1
TGTGCCACCAGTGCACCTCAGGGTGAAGCTTTCTTT
CATSAPQGEAFF
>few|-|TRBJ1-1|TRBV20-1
TGCAGTGCTAGACAGGGAATGAACACTGAAGCTTTCTTT
CSARQGMNTEAFF
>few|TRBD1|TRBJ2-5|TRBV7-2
TGTGCCAGCAGCCCCCGGACAGGGGCAGAGACCCAGTACTTC
CASSPRTGAETQYF